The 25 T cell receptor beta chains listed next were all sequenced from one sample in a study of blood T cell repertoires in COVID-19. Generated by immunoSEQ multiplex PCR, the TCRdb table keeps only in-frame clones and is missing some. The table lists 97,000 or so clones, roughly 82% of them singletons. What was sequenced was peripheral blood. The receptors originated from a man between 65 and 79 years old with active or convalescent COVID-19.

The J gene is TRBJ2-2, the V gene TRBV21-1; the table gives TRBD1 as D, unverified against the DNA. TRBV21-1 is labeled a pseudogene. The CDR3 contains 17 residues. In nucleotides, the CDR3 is TGTGCCAGCAGCAAAGGAGGGACAGGGTTTGATATCGGGGAGCTGTTTTTT. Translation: CASSKGGTGFDIGELFF.

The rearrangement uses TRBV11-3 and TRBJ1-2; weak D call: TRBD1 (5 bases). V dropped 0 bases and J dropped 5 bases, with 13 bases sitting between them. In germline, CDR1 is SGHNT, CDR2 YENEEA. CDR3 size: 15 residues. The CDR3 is CASSLDGAGSYGYTF. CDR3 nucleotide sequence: TGTGCCAGCAGCTTAGATGGGGCCGGATCTTATGGCTACACCTTC.

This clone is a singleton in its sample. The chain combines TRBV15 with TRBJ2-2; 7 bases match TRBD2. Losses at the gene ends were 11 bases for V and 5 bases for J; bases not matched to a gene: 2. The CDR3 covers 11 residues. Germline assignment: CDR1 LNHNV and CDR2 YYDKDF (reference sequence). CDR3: CAAGGTGELFF. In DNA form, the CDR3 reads TGTGCCGCCGGGGGGACCGGGGAGCTGTTTTTT.

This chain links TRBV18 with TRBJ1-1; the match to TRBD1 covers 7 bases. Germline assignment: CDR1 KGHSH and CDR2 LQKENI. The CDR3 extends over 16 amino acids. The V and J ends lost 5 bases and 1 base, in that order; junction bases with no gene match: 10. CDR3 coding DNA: TGTGCCAGCTCAACTGACAGGGCTGAGGAGAACACTGAAGCTTTCTTT. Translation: CASSTDRAEENTEAFF. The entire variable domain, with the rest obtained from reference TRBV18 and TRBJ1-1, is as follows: NAGVMQNPRHLVRRRGQEARLRCSPMKGHSHVYWYRQLPEEGLKFMVYLQKENIIDESGMPKERFSAEFPKEGPSILRIQQVVRGDSAAYFCASSTDRAEENTEAFFGQGTRLTVV.

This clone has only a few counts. The CDR3 sequence: CASSLGGGLRNSPLHF. For the CDR3, the DNA is TGTGCCAGCAGCTTAGGGGGGGGTCTCCGTAATTCACCCCTCCACTTT. The V and J genes are TRBV7-9 and TRBJ1-6; TRBD1 might be the D (5 bases). The V end lost 1 base, the J end lost 6 bases, and 13 bases lay between the germline ends. In germline, CDR1 is SEHNR, CDR2 FQNEAQ (reference sequence). The CDR3 spans 16 residues.

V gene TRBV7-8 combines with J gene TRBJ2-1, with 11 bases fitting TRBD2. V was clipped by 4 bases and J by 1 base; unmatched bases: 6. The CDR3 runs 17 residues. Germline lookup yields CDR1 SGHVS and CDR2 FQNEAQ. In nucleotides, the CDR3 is TGTGCCAGCAGCTGGCTAGCGGGGGGTGGTTCCTACAATGAGCAGTTCTTC. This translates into CASSWLAGGGSYNEQFF.

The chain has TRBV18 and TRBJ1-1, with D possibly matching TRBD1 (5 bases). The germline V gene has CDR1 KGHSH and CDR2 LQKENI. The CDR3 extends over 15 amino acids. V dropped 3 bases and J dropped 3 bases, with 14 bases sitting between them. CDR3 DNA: TGTGCCAGCTCACCGTGGGAGGGGAGATACACTGAAGCTTTCTTT. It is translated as CASSPWEGRYTEAFF.

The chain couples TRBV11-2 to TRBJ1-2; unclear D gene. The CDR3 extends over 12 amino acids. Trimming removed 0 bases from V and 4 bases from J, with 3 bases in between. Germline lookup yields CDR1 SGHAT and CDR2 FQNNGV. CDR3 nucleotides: TGTGCCAGCAGCTTAGAGAGCTATGGCTACACCTTC. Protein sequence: CASSLESYGYTF.

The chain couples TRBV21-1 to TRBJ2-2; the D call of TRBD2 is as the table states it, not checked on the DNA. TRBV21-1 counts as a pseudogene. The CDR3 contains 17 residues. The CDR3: CASSKGASGANTGELFF. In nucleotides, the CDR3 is TGTGCCAGCAGCAAAGGGGCTAGCGGGGCGAACACCGGGGAGCTGTTTTTT.

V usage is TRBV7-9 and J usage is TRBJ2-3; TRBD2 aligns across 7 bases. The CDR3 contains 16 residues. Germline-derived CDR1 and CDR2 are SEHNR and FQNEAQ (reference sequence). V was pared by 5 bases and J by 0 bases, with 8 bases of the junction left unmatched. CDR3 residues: CASSRGSSGSTDTQYF. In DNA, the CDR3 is TGTGCCAGCAGCCGGGGGAGTAGCGGGAGCACAGATACGCAGTATTTT.

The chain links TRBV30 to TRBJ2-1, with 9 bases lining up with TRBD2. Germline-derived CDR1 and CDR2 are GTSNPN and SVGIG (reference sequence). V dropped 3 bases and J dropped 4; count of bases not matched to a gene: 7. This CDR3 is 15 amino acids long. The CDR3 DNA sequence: TGTGCCTGGAGGAAGGTAGCGGGGGTTTACAATGAGCAGTTCTTC. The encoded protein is CAWRKVAGVYNEQFF.

This CDR3 is CASSRTGERTEAFF. The CDR3 bases are TGTGCCAGCAGCCGGACCGGGGAGAGAACTGAAGCTTTCTTT. The chain is built from TRBV5-6 and TRBJ1-1, with no clear D. The CDR3 is 14 amino acids. Trimming took off 4 bases at V and 5 bases at J, with 15 bases between the two ends. Germline lookup yields CDR1 SGHDT and CDR2 YYEEEE.

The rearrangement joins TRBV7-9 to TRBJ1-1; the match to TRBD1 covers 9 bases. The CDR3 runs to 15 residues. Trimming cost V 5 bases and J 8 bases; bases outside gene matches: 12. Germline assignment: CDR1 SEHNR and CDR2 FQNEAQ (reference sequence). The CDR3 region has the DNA TGTGCCAGCAGCATGAGAGCCACAGGGGGCAGGGAAGCTTTCTTT. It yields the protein CASSMRATGGREAFF. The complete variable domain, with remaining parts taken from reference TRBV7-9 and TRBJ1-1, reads DTGVSQNPRHKITKRGQNVTFRCDPISEHNRLYWYRQTLGQGPEFLTYFQNEAQLEKSRLLSDRFSAERPKGSFSTLEIQRTEQGDSAMYLCASSMRATGGREAFFGQGTRLTVV.

The CDR3 bases are TGTGCCAGCAGCCGAGAGGGGGCTCTTTTTAATTCACCCCTCCACTTT. This encodes CASSREGALFNSPLHF. The rearrangement links TRBV11-2 to TRBJ1-6, with 7 positions matching TRBD1. Germline CDR1 SGHAT, CDR2 FQNNGV. This CDR3 is 16 amino acids long. With 5 bases clipped from V and 6 bases from J, the junction kept 10 bases outside the gene matches.

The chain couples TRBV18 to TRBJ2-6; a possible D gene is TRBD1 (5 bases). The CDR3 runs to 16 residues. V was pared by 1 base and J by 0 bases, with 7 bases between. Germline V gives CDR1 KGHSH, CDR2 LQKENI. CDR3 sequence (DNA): TGTGCCAGCTCACCACTACAGGTCTCTGGGGCCAACGTCCTGACTTTC. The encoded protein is CASSPLQVSGANVLTF.

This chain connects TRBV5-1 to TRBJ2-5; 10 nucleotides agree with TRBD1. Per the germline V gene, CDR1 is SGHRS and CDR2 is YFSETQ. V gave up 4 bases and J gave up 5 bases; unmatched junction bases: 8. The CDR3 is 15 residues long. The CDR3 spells CASSVSGTGVETQYF. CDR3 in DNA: TGCGCCAGCAGCGTCTCCGGGACAGGGGTCGAGACCCAGTACTTC.

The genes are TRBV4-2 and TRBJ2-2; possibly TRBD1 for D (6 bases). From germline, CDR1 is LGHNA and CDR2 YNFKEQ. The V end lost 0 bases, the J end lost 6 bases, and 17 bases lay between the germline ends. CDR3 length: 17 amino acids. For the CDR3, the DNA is TGTGCCAGCAGCCAAGACCACCGTACAGGGAAGGCCGGGGAGCTGTTTTTT. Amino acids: CASSQDHRTGKAGELFF.

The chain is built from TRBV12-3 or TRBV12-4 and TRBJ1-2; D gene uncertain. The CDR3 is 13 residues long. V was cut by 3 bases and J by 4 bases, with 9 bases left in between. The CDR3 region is CASSLPGFYGYTF. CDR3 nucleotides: TGTGCCAGCAGTTTGCCGGGGTTCTATGGCTACACCTTC.

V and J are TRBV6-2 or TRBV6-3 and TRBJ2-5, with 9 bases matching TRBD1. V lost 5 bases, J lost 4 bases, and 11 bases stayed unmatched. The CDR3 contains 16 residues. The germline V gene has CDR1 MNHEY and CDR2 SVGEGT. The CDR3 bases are TGTGCCAGCAGTCAACTACAGGGGGCGCAGGGAGAGACCCAGTACTTC. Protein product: CASSQLQGAQGETQYF.

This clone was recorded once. CDR3 amino acids: CASSGASGVDEQFF. CDR3 in DNA: TGTGCCAGCAGCGGGGCTAGCGGGGTGGATGAGCAGTTCTTC. The rearrangement links TRBV9 to TRBJ2-1; TRBD2 agrees at 9 bases. CDR1 and CDR2 from the germline V gene are SGDLS and YYNGEE. This CDR3 has 14 residues. The V gene end was trimmed by 3 bases and the J gene end by 8 bases; junction bases not matched to a gene: 6.

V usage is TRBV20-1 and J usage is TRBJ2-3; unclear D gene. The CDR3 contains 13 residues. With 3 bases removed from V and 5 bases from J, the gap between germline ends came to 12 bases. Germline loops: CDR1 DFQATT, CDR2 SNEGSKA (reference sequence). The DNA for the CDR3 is TGCAGTGCTAGTCAAACAGTCGGAGATACGCAGTATTTT. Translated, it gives CSASQTVGDTQYF.

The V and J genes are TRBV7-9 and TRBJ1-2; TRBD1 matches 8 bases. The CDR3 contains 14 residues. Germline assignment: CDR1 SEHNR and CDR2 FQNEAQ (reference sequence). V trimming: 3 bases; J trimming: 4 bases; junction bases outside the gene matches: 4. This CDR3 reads CASSFDRGVYGYTF. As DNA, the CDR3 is TGTGCCAGCAGCTTCGACAGGGGAGTCTATGGCTACACCTTC.

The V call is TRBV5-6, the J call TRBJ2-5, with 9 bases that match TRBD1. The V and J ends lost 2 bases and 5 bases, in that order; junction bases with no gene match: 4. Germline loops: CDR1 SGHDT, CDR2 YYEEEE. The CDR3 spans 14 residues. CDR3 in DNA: TGTGCCAGCAGCTTACAGGGGGCTTGGGAGACCCAGTACTTC. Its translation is CASSLQGAWETQYF.

This CDR3 is CASSYTGTGSEAFF. CDR3 coding DNA: TGTGCCAGCAGTTACACCGGGACAGGGAGTGAAGCTTTCTTT. The chain recombines TRBV6-2 or TRBV6-3 with TRBJ1-1, with 9 positions matching TRBD1. The V gene's germline CDR1 is MNHEY and CDR2 SVGEGT. After removal of 2 bases from V and 7 bases from J, the junction contained 5 bases not matched to a gene. This CDR3 is built from 14 residues.

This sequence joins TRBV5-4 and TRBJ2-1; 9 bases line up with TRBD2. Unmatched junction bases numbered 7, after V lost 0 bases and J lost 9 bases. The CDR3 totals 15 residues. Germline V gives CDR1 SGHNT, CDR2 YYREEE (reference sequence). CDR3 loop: CASSLGAGGRVEQFF. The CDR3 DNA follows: TGTGCCAGCAGCTTGGGTGCGGGGGGGCGAGTTGAGCAGTTCTTC.